Listed below are T cell receptor beta chains from one sample, sequenced in a study of spatial heterogeneity in lung cancer. In TCRdb, the 5' RACE reads were re-called with MiXCR into one record per CDR3 protein. The sample contains some 5,100 distinct CDR3 sequences, about 27% of which appear only once. The source material was lung tumor tissue, sampled at surgery. Receptor source: a male donor with early-stage non-small cell lung cancer. Each CDR3 is given with its conserved first and last residue. The D gene is left open where the match is weak. Clone size is not always given. Where it is, it says once, few, many or a class for expanded clones.

NA	TRBV10-3	many	TRBJ1-1	CAIKETLNTEAFF	TGTGCCATCAAAGAAACGCTGAACACTGAAGCTTTCTTT
TRBD2	TRBV7-9	many	TRBJ2-2	CASRRAGENTGELFF	TGTGCCAGCAGAAGAGCGGGGGAGAACACCGGGGAGCTGTTTTTT
NA	TRBV12-3/TRBV12-4	medium-sized	TRBJ1-5	CASSLTPNQPQHF	TGTGCCAGCAGTTTGACCCCCAATCAGCCCCAGCATTTT
NA	TRBV5-6	many	TRBJ2-7	CASSLARGSIHEQYF	TGTGCCAGCAGCTTGGCTCGGGGTTCTATCCACGAGCAGTACTTC
NA	TRBV10-1	medium-sized	TRBJ2-7	CARVPGLSYEQYF	TGCGCCAGAGTACCGGGGCTCTCCTACGAGCAGTACTTC
NA	TRBV6-1	medium-sized	TRBJ1-1	CASSTIHKNTEAFF	TGTGCCAGCAGCACAATTCACAAGAACACTGAAGCTTTCTTT
NA	TRBV5-1	many	TRBJ2-7	CASSLGRNYEQYF	TGCGCCAGCAGCTTGGGCCGGAACTACGAGCAGTACTTC
TRBD1	TRBV18	medium-sized	TRBJ1-2	CASSPEHRGYGYTF	TGTGCCAGCTCACCGGAGCACAGGGGGTATGGCTACACCTTC
NA	TRBV6-2/TRBV6-3	NA	TRBJ1-5	CASRSTGNSNQPQHF	TGTGCCAGCAGAAGCACAGGGAATAGCAATCAGCCCCAGCATTTT
TRBD2	TRBV20-1	medium-sized	TRBJ2-1	CSARTSGGGEQFF	TGCAGTGCTAGAACTAGCGGAGGAGGTGAGCAGTTCTTC